Sequencing of this T cell receptor beta chain was carried out in a study of blood T cell repertoires in COVID-19. The V gene's germline CDR1 is SNHLY and CDR2 FYNNEI. The length of the CDR3 is 14 residues. V lost 8 bases and J 1 base, leaving 13 bases between the germline ends. Using immunoSEQ multiplex PCR, the repertoire was profiled, and TCRdb retains in-frame clones only, with some absent. The sample comprises just under 250,000 clones, approximately 86% of which are singletons, and just over 3% rests with the top ten. Sequences were obtained from peripheral blood. The source is a young woman who had recovered from COVID-19. The chain uses TRBV2 and TRBJ2-3, with TRBD2 as a possible D gene (5 bases). CDR3 DNA sequence: TGTGCCAGCGTCCTAGCCCTGGGCACAGATACGCAGTATTTT. As protein: CASVLALGTDTQYF.